This T cell receptor (beta chain) was identified in a study of PD-1 blockade in classical Hodgkin lymphoma. Findings of the study overall: A significant rise in TCR diversity by C4D1 was seen for CD4+ but not CD8+ cells.

Profiling relied on immunoSEQ multiplex PCR, and the TCRdb table lists in-frame clones only, not all of them. This table has some 93,000 clones, under 85% appearing once. The V and J ends lost 5 bases and 0 bases respectively, with 14 bases between them. The CDR3 length is 15 residues. Per germline, CDR1 SGHKS and CDR2 YYEKEE (reference sequence). As to time point: cycle 4 day 1 (C4D1), after more than five weeks of nivolumab. Relapse after autologous stem cell transplantation occurred in every patient, and brentuximab vedotin exposure varied. Concerning this clone itself: What it recognizes is unknown.

The V gene is TRBV5-5, the J gene TRBJ1-1; no clear D. The TCR originated in a human donor with classical Hodgkin lymphoma. The input for sequencing was peripheral blood mononuclear cells (PBMCs), taken before the fourth cycle of nivolumab. DNA of the CDR3: TGTGCCAGCAGTCTTCTTGGTGGCATGAACACTGAAGCTTTCTTT. Its translation: CASSLLGGMNTEAFF.